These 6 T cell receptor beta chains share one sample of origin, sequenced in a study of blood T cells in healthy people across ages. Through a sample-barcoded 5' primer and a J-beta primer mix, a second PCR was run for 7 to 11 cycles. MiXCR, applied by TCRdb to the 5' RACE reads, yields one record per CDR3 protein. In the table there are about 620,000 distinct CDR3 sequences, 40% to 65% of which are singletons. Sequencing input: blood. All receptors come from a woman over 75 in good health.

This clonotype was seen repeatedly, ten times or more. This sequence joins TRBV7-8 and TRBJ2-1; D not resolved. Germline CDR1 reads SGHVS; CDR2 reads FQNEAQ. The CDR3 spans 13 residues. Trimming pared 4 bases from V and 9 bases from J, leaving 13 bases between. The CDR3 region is CASSYPGYREQFF. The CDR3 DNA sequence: TGTGCCAGCAGCTATCCGGGCTACCGTGAGCAGTTCTTC.

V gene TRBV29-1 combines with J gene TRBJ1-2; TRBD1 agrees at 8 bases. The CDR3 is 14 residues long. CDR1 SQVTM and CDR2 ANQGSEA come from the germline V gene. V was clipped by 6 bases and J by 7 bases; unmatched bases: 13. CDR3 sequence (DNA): TGCAGCGTCGCCCTGGGCAGGGGGCTAAGTGGCTACACCTTC. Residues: CSVALGRGLSGYTF.

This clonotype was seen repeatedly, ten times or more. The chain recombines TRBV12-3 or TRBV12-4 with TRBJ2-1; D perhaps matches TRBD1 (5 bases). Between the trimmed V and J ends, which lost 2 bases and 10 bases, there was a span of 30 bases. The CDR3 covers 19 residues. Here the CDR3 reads CASSLPYVGQSGYLIEQFF. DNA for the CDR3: TGTGCCAGCAGTTTACCCTATGTAGGACAATCAGGCTACCTCATAGAGCAGTTCTTC.

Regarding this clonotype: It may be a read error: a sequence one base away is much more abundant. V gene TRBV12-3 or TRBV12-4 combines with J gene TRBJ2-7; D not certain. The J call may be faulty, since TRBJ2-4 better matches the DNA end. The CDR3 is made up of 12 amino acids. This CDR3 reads CASSSQKNIQYF. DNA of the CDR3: TGTGCCAGCAGTTCCCAGAAGAACATTCAGTACTTC.

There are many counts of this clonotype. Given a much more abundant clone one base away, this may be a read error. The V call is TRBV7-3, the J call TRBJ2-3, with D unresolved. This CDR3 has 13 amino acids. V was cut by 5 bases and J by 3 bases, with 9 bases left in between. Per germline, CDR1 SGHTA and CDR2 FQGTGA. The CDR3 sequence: CASSVMATDTQYF. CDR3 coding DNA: TGTGCCAGCAGCGTAATGGCGACAGATACGCAGTATTTT.

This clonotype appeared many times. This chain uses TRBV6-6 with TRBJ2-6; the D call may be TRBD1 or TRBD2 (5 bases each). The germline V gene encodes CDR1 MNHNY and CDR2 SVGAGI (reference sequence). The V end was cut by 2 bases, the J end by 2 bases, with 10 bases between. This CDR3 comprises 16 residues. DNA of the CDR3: TGTGCCAGCAGTTACGGGACCTCTCCTGGGGCCAACGTCCTGACTTTC. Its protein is CASSYGTSPGANVLTF.